This TCR beta chain was documented in a study of blood T cell repertoires in COVID-19. Study background: There were acute and convalescent COVID-19 samples, and they came from the United States, Italy and Spain.

V was cut by 3 bases and J by 5 bases, with 13 bases left in between. This CDR3 comprises 14 residues. From germline, CDR1 is LGHDT and CDR2 YNNKEL (reference sequence). The authors' processing: Nucleated cell counts were estimated from reference gene primer amplification. Assay: immunoSEQ multiplex PCR; the TCRdb copy retains only in-frame clones and omits some. V and J calls and clone size follow that table, whereas D and trimming were derived from the DNA. The repertoire includes a few hundred thousand clones, 70% to 90% of them detected once, and 6.5% to 9.5% sits in the top ten. The origin of this receptor is a woman between 45 and 65 years old who had recovered from COVID-19. The sequenced material came from peripheral blood. The chain uses TRBV3-1 (or the pseudogene TRBV3-2) and TRBJ1-1, with D uncertain. The CDR3 DNA follows: TGTGCCAGCAGCCAGGGCGGGTGGGTTACTGAAGCTTTCTTT. It encodes CASSQGGWVTEAFF.